This T cell receptor (beta chain) was identified during a study of T cells after posttransplantation cyclophosphamide. The study's findings and limits: TRB overlap between skin or GI tissue T cells and blood was limited.

Remarks on this clone: Its antigen remains unidentified. Relative to the germline gene, one junction end is altered; a read error may explain this.

A marrow graft followed busulfan-fludarabine conditioning, with cyclophosphamide on days +3 and +4. The protocol was immunoSEQ multiplex PCR, while the TCRdb copy is restricted to in-frame clones and leaves out a portion. Among about 2,900 clones listed, around two thirds were seen once. The germline V gene encodes CDR1 GTSNPN and CDR2 SVGIG (reference sequence). This CDR3 is built from 10 residues. This clonotype was obtained from a male patient aged 55-69 years who received an allogeneic stem cell transplant from a related donor and was CMV-positive. Some T cells may originate from the graft donor. V usage is TRBV30 and J usage is TRBJ1-1; TRBD1 matches at 8 bases. Source: PBMCs, taken 30 days after allogeneic stem cell transplant with posttransplant cyclophosphamide. The CDR3 loop reads CATGDTEAFF. The CDR3 region has the DNA TGCGCGACAGGGGACACTGAAGCTTTCTTT.